The entry below describes one T cell receptor gamma chain. This record belongs to a study of intestinal T cells in coeliac disease. For each case, the template was genomic DNA from ten approximately 5.2-µm formalin-fixed paraffin-embedded scrolls. Germline CDR1 EGSTGY, CDR2 YDSYTSSV. The CDR3 consists of 15 residues. The TRG library came from 150 to 200 ng of biopsy DNA amplified with LymphoTrack primers. TCRdb reanalysed the multiplex PCR reads with CATT. The table includes under 400 gamma-chain clones, about 62% detected once. The chain combines TRGV4 with TRGJ1 or TRGJ2. The sequence derives from a human donor with celiac disease. Specimen: a duodenal biopsy. Written as DNA, the CDR3 is TGTGCACCTGGGATGGCCCTGGGTGGCTATTATAAGAAACTCTTT. Translation gives CAPGMALGGYYKKLF.